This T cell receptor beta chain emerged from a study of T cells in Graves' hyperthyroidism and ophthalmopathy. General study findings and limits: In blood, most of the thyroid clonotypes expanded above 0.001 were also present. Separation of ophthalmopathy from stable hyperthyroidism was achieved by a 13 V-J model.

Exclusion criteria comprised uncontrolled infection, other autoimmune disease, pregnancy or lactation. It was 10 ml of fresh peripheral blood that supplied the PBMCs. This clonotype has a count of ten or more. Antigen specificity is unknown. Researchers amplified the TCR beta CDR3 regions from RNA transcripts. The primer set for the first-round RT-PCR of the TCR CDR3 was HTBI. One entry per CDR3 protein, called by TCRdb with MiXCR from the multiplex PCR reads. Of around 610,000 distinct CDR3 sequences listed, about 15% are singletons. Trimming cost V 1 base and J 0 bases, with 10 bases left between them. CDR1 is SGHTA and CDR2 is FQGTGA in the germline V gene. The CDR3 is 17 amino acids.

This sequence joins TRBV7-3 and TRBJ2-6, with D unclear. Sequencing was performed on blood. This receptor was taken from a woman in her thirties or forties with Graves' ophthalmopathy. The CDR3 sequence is CASSLRFRCSGANVLTF. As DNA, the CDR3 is TGTGCCAGCAGCTTAAGGTTTCGGTGCTCTGGGGCCAACGTCCTGACTTTC.